A selection of T cell receptor beta chains follows, all from one sample in a study of metastatic and nonmetastatic thyroid tumors. From the PCR reads, TCRdb re-called clones with MiXCR. The table records about 25,000 clones, 20% to 25% of them present only once. The sample was blood. These TCRs come from a male donor with papillary thyroid cancer or a benign thyroid nodule (not recorded which). Some clones in this sample may be carry-over from other donors' samples. Both conserved end residues are part of each CDR3. Fields, in order: J gene, clone size, V gene, D gene, CDR3 DNA, CDR3 protein. A D gene is named only where the DNA matches it firmly. Size values are once, few and many counts, or a class for expanded clones, and some rows have none.

j_call: TRBJ2-1
clone_size: .
v_call: TRBV7-7
d_call: .
cdr3_nt: TGTGCAAGCAGCCAGGGTGGGTACAATGAGCAGTTCTTC
cdr3_aa: CASSQGGYNEQFF

j_call: TRBJ2-7
clone_size: .
v_call: TRBV20-1
d_call: .
cdr3_nt: TGCAGTGCTAGAGGTCGGGGCAGCCTATACGAGCAGTACTTC
cdr3_aa: CSARGRGSLYEQYF

j_call: TRBJ2-7
clone_size: many
v_call: TRBV11-3
d_call: .
cdr3_nt: TGTGCCAGCAGCTACGCACAGGGTTACGAGCAGTACTTC
cdr3_aa: CASSYAQGYEQYF

j_call: TRBJ2-2
clone_size: many
v_call: TRBV5-1
d_call: .
cdr3_nt: TGCGCCAGCAGCTGGGGGTCCCTCGAGACCGGGGAGCTGTTTTTT
cdr3_aa: CASSWGSLETGELFF

j_call: TRBJ1-5
clone_size: .
v_call: TRBV6-8
d_call: .
cdr3_nt: TGTGCGAGCAGGGACCCGAGTCAGCCACAGCATTTT
cdr3_aa: CASRDPSQPQHF

j_call: TRBJ1-1
clone_size: many
v_call: TRBV5-6
d_call: TRBD1
cdr3_nt: TGTGCCAGCAGCTGGATAAGGACAGGGGGCGCCCCTGAAGCTTTCTTT
cdr3_aa: CASSWIRTGGAPEAFF

j_call: TRBJ2-7
clone_size: many
v_call: TRBV30
d_call: .
cdr3_nt: TGTGCCTGGAGTGAAGGAGCAGGGGTGTACGAGCAGTACTTC
cdr3_aa: CAWSEGAGVYEQYF

j_call: TRBJ1-4
clone_size: many
v_call: TRBV20-1
d_call: TRBD1
cdr3_nt: TGCAGTGCCGTAGGACAGGAAGAAAAACTGTTTTTT
cdr3_aa: CSAVGQEEKLFF

j_call: TRBJ2-7
clone_size: .
v_call: TRBV6-5
d_call: TRBD2
cdr3_nt: TGTGCCAGCAGTTACTCGCCTAGCGGATCCTACGAGCAGTACTTC
cdr3_aa: CASSYSPSGSYEQYF

j_call: TRBJ2-1
clone_size: once
v_call: TRBV20-1
d_call: TRBD2
cdr3_nt: TGCAGTGCTAATAGCGGGAGGGACAATGAGCAGTTCTTC
cdr3_aa: CSANSGRDNEQFF

j_call: TRBJ1-2
clone_size: .
v_call: TRBV6-1
d_call: .
cdr3_nt: TGTGCCAGCAGTCACATATCGGTCCAACAGTGTAACTATGGCTACACCTTC
cdr3_aa: CASSHISVQQCNYGYTF